The clone carrying this T cell receptor (beta chain) was recorded once. Its target is not known. Assay: immunoSEQ multiplex PCR; the TCRdb copy retains only in-frame clones and omits some. The repertoire holds just under 80,000 clones, with approximately 80% as singletons. The data are from a study of T cells in localized non-small cell lung cancer. This CDR3 spans 16 amino acids. Trimming cost V 1 base and J 5 bases; bases outside gene matches: 7. Germline CDR1 and CDR2: SGHRS and YFSETQ. Overall study findings and caveats: Sequence data derive from only one tumor region, so heterogeneity remains possible.

V usage is TRBV5-1 and J usage is TRBJ2-3, with 10 bases aligning to TRBD1. This receptor was taken from a female donor older than 55 with stage I lung adenocarcinoma. This sample comprised peripheral blood, obtained before any cancer treatment. The CDR3 spells CASSLLDRGRGDTQYF. CDR3 bases: TGCGCCAGCAGCTTGTTAGACAGGGGGCGCGGAGATACGCAGTATTTT.